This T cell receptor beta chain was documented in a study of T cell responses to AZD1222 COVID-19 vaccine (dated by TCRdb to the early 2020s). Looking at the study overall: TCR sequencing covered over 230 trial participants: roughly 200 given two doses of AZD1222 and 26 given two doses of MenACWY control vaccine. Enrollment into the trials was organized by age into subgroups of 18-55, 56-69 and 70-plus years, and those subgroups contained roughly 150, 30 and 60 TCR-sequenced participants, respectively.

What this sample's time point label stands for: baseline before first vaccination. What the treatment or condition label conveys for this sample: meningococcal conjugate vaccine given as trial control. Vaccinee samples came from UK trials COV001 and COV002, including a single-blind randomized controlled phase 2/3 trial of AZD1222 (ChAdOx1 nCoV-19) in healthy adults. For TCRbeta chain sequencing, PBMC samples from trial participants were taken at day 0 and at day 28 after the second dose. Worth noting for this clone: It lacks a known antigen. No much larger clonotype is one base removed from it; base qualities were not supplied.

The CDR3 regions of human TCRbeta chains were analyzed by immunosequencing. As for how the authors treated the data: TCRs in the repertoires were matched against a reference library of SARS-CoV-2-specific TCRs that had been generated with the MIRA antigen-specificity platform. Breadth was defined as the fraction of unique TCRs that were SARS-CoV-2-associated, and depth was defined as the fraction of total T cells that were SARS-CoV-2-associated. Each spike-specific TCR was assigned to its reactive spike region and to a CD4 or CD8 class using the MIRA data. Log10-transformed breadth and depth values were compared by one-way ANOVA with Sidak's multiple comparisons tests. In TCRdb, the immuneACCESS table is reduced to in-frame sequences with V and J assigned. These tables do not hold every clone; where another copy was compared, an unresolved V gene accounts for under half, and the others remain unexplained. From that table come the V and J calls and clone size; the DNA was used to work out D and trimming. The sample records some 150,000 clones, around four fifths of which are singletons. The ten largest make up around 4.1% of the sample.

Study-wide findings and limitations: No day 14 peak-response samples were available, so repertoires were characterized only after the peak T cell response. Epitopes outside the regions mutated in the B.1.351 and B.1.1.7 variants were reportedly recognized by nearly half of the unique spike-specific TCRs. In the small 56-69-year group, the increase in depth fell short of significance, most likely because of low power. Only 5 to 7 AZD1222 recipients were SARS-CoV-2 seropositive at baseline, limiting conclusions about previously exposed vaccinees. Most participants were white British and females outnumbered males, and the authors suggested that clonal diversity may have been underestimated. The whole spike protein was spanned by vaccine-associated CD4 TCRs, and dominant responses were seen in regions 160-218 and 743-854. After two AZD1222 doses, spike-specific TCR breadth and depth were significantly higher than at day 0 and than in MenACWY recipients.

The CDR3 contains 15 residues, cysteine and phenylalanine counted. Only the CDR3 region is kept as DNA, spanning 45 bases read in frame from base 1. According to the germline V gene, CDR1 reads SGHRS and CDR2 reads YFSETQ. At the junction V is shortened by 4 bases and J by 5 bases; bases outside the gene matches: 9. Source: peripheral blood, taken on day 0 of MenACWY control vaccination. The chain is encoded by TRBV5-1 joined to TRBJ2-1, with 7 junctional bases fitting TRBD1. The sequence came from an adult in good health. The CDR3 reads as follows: CASSLQGSRDNEQFF. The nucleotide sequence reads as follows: TGCGCCAGCAGCCTACAGGGGAGTCGAGACAATGAGCAGTTCTTC.